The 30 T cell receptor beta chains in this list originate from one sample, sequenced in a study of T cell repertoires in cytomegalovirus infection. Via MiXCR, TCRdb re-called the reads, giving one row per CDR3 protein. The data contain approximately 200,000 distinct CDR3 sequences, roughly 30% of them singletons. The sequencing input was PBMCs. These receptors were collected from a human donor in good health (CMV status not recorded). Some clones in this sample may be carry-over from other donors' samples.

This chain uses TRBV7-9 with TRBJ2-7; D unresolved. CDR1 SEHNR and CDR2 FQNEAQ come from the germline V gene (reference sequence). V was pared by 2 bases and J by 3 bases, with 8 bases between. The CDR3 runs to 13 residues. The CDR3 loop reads CASSLIGFYEQYF. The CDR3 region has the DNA TGTGCCAGCAGCTTAATTGGCTTCTACGAGCAGTACTTC.

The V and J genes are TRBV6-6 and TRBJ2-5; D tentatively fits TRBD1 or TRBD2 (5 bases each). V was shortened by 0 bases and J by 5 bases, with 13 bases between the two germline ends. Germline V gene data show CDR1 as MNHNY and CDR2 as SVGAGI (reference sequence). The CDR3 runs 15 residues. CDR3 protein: CASSYSRGLGETQYF. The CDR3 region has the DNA TGTGCCAGCAGTTACTCGAGGGGCTTAGGGGAGACCCAGTACTTC.

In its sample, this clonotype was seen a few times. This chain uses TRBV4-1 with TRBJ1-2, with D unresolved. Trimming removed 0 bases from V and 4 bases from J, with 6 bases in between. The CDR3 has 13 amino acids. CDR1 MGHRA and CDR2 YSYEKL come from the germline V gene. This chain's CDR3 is CASSQEGVYGYTF. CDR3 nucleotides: TGCGCCAGCAGCCAAGAGGGAGTCTATGGCTACACCTTC.

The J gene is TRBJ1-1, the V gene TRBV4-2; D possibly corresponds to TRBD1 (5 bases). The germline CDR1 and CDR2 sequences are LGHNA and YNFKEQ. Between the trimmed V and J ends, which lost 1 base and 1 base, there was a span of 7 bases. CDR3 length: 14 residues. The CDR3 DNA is TGTGCCAGCAGCCAAGGGACAAGGAACACTGAAGCTTTCTTT. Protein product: CASSQGTRNTEAFF.

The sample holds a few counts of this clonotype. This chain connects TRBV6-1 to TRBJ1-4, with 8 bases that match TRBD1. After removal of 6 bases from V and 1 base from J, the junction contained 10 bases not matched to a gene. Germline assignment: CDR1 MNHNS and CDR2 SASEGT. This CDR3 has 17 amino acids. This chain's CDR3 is CASRMDRDRQTNEKLFF. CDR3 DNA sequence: TGTGCCAGCAGGATGGACAGGGACCGACAAACTAATGAAAAACTGTTTTTT.

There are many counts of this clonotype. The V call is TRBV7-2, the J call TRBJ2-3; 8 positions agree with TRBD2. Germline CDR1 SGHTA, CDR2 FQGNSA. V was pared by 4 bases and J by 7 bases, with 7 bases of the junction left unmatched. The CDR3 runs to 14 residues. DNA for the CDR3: TGTGCCAGCAGCTCGGGACTAGGGGGAAATACGCAGTATTTT. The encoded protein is CASSSGLGGNTQYF.

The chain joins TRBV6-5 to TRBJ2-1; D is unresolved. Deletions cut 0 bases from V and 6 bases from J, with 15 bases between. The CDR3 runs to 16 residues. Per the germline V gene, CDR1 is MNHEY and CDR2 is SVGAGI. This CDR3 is CASSYSRTTLVNEQFF. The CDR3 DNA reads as TGTGCCAGCAGTTACTCGAGAACCACCCTGGTCAATGAGCAGTTCTTC.

The CDR3 protein is CATSRDLGGDQPQHF. The CDR3 DNA follows: TGTGCCACCAGCAGAGATTTGGGAGGGGATCAGCCCCAGCATTTT. V gene TRBV15 combines with J gene TRBJ1-5, with D perhaps TRBD1 (5 bases). In germline, CDR1 is LNHNV, CDR2 YYDKDF (reference sequence). The length of the CDR3 is 15 residues. Trimming took 0 bases from V and 5 from J, leaving 11 bases between them.

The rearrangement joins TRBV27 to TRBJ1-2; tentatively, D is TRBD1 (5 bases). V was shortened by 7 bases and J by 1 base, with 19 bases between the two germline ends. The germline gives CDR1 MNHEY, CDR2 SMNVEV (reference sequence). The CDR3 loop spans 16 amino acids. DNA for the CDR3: TGTGCCAGCACCTCGATTGGGGCTACGATTAACTATGGCTACACCTTC. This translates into CASTSIGATINYGYTF.

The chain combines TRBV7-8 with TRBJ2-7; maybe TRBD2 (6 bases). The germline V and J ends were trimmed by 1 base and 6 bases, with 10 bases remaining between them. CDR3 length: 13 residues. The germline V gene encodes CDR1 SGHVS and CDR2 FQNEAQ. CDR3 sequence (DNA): TGTGCCAGCAGCTTAGGGCCTAGCGCCGAGCAGTACTTC. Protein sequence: CASSLGPSAEQYF.

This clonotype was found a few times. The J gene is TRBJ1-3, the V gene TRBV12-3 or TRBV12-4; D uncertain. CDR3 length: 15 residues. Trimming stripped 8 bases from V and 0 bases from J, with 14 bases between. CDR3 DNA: TGTGCCAGCGGTTCAAAGGGCCCCTCTGGAAACACCATATATTTT. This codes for CASGSKGPSGNTIYF.

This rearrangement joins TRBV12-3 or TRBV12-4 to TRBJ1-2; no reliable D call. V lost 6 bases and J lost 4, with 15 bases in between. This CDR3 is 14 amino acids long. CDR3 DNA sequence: TGTGCCAGCAGCCTGCAACGAGGTAGCTATGGCTACACCTTC. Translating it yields CASSLQRGSYGYTF.

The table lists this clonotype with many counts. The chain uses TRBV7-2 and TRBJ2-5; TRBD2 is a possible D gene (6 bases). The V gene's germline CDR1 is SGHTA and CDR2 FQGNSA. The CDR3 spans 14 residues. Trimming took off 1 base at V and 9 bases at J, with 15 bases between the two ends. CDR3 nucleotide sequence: TGTGCCAGCAGCTTAGGGGACTTGCACGCGGCCCAGTACTTC. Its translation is CASSLGDLHAAQYF.

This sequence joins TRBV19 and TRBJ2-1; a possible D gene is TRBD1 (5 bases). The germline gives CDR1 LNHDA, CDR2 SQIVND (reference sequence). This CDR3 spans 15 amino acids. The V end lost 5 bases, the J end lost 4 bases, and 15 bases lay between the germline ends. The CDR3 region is CASSVQGTPYNEQFF. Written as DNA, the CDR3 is TGTGCCAGTAGTGTCCAGGGAACACCTTACAATGAGCAGTTCTTC.

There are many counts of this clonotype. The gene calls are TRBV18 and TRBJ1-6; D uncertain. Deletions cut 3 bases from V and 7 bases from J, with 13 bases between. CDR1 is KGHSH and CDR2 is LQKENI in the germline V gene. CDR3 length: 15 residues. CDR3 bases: TGTGCCAGCTCACCCCCCGACGGCTCGAATTCACCCCTCCACTTT. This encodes CASSPPDGSNSPLHF.

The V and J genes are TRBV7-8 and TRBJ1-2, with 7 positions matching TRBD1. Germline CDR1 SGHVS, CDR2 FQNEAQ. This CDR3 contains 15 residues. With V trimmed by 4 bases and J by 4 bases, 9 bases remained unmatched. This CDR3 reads CASSYRTGASYGYTF. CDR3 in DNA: TGTGCCAGCAGCTACCGGACAGGAGCTAGCTATGGCTACACCTTC. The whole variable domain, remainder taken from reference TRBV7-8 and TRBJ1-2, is GAGVSQSPRYKVAKRGQDVALRCDPISGHVSLFWYQQALGQGPEFLTYFQNEAQLDKSGLPSDRFFAERPEGSVSTLKIQRTQQEDSAVYLCASSYRTGASYGYTFGSGTRLTVV.

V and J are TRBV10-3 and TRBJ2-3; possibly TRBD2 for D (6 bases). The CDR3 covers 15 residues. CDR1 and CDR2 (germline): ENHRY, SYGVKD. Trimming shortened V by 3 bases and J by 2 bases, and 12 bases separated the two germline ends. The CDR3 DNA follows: TGTGCCATCAGTGATCCGGACTATAACACAGATACGCAGTATTTT. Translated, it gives CAISDPDYNTDTQYF.

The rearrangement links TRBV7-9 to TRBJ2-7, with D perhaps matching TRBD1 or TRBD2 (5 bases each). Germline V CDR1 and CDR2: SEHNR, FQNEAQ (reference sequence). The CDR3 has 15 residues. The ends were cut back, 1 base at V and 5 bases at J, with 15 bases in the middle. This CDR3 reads CASSLGGDGGDEQYF. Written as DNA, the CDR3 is TGTGCCAGCAGCTTAGGAGGGGATGGCGGCGACGAGCAGTACTTC.

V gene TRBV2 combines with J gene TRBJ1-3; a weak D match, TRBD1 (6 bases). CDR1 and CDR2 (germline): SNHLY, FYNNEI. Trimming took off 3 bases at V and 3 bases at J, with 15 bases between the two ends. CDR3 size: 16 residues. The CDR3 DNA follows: TGTGCCAGCAGTGACGGGCGGGGGGCAAGTGGAAACACCATATATTTT. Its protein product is CASSDGRGASGNTIYF.

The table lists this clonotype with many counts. CDR3 residues: CASSFSSGGAGDTQYF. CDR3 DNA sequence: TGTGCCAGCAGCTTCTCAAGCGGGGGGGCAGGAGATACGCAGTATTTT. V and J are TRBV7-2 and TRBJ2-3, with TRBD2 matching over 10 bases. The CDR3 consists of 16 residues. Germline-derived CDR1 and CDR2 are SGHTA and FQGNSA. V was clipped by 3 bases and J by 5 bases; unmatched bases: 8.

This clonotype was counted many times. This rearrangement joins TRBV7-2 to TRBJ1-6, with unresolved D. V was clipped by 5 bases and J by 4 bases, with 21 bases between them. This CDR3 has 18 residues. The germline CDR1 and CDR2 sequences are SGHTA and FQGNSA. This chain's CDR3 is CASSTLRPGGNYNSPLHF. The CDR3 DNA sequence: TGTGCCAGCAGCACTTTGCGGCCGGGAGGGAATTATAATTCACCCCTCCACTTT.

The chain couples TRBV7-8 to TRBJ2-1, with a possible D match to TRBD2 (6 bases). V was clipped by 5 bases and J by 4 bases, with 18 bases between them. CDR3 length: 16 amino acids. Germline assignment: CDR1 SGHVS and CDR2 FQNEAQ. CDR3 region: CASSPYRDGGYNEQFF. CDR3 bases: TGTGCCAGCAGCCCTTACAGAGACGGGGGATACAATGAGCAGTTCTTC.

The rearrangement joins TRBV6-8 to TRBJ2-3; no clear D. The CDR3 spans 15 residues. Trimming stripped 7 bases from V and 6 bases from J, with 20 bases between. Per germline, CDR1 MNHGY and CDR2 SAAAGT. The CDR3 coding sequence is TGTGCCAGCAATGCAGAAGCCCCCTTAACGGATACGCAGTATTTT. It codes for CASNAEAPLTDTQYF.

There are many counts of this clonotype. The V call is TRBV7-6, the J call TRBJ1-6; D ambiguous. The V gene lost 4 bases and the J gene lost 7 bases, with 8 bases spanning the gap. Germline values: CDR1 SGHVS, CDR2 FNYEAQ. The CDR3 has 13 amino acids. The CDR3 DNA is TGTGCCAGCAGCTCCCAGTGGAATTCACCCCTCCACTTT. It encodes CASSSQWNSPLHF.

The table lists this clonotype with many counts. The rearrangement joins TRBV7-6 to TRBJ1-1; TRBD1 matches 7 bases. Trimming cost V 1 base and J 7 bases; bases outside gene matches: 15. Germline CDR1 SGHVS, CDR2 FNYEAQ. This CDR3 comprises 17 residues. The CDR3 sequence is CASSLDRARTGGGEAFF. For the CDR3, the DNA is TGTGCCAGCAGCTTAGATAGGGCGAGGACAGGAGGTGGTGAAGCTTTCTTT.

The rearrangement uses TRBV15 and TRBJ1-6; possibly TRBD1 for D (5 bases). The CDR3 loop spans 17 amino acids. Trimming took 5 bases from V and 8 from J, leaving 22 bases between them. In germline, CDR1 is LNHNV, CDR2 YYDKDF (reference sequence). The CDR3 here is CATSGGSGRRGDSPLHF. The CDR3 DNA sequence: TGTGCCACCAGCGGAGGGTCTGGGCGCCGGGGCGATTCACCCCTCCACTTT.

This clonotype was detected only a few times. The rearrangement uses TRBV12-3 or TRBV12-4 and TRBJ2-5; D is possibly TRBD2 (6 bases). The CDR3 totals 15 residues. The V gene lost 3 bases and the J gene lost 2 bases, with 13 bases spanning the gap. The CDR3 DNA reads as TGTGCCAGCAGTTTGACGGGGGTAGTACAAGAGACCCAGTACTTC. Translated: CASSLTGVVQETQYF.

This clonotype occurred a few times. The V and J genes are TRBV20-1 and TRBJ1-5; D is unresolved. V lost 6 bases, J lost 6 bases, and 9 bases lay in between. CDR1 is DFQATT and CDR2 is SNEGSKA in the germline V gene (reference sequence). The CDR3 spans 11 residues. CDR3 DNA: TGCAGTGCCGGAAGCGGTCAGCCCCAGCATTTT. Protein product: CSAGSGQPQHF.

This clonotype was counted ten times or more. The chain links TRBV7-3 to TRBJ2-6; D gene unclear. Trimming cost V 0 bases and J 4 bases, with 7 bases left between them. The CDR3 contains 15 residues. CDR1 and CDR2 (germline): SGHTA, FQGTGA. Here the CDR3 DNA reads TGTGCCAGCAGCTTAACAGGGCCCGGGGCCAACGTCCTGACTTTC. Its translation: CASSLTGPGANVLTF.

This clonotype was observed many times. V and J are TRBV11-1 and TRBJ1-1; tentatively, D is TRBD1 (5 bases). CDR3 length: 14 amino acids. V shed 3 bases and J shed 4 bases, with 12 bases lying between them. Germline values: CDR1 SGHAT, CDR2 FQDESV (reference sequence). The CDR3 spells CASSFGRDGTEAFF. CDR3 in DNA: TGTGCCAGCAGCTTTGGTAGGGACGGCACTGAAGCTTTCTTT.